This TCR beta chain comes out of a study of blood T cell repertoires in COVID-19. Study details: Sites across the United States, Italy and Spain contributed samples from acute and convalescent COVID-19.

Original methodology: Amplification from reference gene primers served as the basis for estimated nucleated cell counts. Measured with immunoSEQ multiplex PCR; TCRdb has only the in-frame clones, and not every one. V, J and clone size are taken as reported in that table, and D and trimming were inferred from the DNA itself. This table has about 250,000 clones, approximately 88% appearing once. The CDR3 covers 15 residues. Per the germline V gene, CDR1 is MDHEN and CDR2 is SYDVKM. Deletions cut 2 bases from V and 1 base from J, with 11 bases between. This sequence originates from a woman in her 30s with COVID-19, enrolled during active disease. V gene TRBV28 combines with J gene TRBJ1-1, with a weak D call TRBD1 (5 bases). The sample was peripheral blood. For the CDR3, the DNA is TGTGCCAGCAGTTTAGGGGGAGGGAGGAACACTGAAGCTTTCTTT. This gives the protein CASSLGGGRNTEAFF.